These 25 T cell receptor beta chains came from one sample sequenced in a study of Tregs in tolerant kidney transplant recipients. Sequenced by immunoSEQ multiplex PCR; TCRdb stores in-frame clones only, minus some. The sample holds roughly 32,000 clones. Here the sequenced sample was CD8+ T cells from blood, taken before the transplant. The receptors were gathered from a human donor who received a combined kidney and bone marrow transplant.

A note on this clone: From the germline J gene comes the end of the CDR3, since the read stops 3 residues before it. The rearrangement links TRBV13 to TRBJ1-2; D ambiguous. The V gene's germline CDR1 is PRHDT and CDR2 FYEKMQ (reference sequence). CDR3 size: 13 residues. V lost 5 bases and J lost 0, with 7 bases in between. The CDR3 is CASSITANYGYTF. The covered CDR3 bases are TGTGCCAGCAGCATAACAGCTAACTATGGC.

The sequenced CDR3 bases are TGTGCCATCAGTGAGTCGTGGGTCAGCGCTAACCAAGAGACC. This codes for CAISESWVSANQET. The full CDR3 protein is CAISESWVSANQETQYF. The chain carries TRBV10-3 and TRBJ2-5; D is unresolved. The read stops 3 residues short of the end of the CDR3; the missing end is completed from the germline J gene. Germline values: CDR1 ENHRY, CDR2 SYGVKD. V gave up 0 bases and J gave up 0 bases, with 14 bases separating them. This CDR3 region has 17 residues.

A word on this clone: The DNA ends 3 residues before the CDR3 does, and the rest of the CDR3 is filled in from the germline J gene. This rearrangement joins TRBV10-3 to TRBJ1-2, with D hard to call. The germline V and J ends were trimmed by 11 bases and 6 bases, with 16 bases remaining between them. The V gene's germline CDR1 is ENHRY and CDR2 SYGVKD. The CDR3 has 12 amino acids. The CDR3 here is CASQAQEDGYTF. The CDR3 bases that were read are TGTGCCTCCCAGGCGCAGGAGGATGGC.

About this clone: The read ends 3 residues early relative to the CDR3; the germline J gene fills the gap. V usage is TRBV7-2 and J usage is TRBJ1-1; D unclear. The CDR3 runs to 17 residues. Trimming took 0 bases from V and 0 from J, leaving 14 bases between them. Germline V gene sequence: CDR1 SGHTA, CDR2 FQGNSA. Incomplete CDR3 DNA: TGTGCCAGCAGCTTAGCTTCCGGGTCAATCATGAACACTGAA. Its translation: CASSLASGSIMNTE. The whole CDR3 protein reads CASSLASGSIMNTEAFF.

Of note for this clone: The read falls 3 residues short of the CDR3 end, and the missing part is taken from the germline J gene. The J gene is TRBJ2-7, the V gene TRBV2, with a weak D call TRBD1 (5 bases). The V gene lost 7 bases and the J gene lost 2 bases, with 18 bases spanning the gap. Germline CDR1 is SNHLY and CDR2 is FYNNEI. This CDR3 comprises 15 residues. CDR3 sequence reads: CASKETASSPYEQYF. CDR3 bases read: TGTGCCAGCAAGGAGACAGCCTCTTCGCCCTACGAG.

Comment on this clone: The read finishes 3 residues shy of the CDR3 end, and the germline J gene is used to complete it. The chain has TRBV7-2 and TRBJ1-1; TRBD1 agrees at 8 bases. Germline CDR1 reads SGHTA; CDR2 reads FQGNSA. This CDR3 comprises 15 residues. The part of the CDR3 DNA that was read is TGTGCCAGCAGCTTAGGCGGGACAGGTCTCGAAGAG. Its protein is CASSLGGTGLEE. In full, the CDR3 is CASSLGGTGLEEAFF.

CDR3 protein: CAISESPGVQETQYF. The CDR3 bases that were read are TGTGCCATCAGTGAGTCGCCAGGGGTACAAGAGACC. The genes are TRBV10-3 and TRBJ2-5; TRBD1 might be the D (6 bases). Sequencing ends 3 residues short of the CDR3 end; the germline J gene provides the rest. Germline CDR1 and CDR2: ENHRY and SYGVKD. Trimming pared 0 bases from V and 2 bases from J, leaving 10 bases between. The CDR3 is 15 residues long.

The CDR3 spells CSARPNPDRGNTGANVLTF. The CDR3 bases that were read are TGCAGTGCTAGACCGAACCCAGACAGGGGGAACACTGGGGCCAACGTC. The chain has TRBV20-1 and TRBJ2-6, with 9 bases identical to TRBD1. The sequence runs out 3 residues before the end of the CDR3; the remainder is reconstructed from the germline J gene. Unmatched junction bases numbered 13, after V lost 2 bases and J lost 2 bases. Germline CDR1 and CDR2: DFQATT and SNEGSKA (reference sequence). The CDR3 covers 19 residues.

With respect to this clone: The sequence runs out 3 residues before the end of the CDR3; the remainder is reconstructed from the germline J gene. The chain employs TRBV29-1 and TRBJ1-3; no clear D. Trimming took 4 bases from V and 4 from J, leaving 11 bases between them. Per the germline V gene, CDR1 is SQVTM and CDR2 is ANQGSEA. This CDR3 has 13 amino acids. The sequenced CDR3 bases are TGCAGCGTTGCGGGCGGGATCGGAAACACC. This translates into CSVAGGIGNT. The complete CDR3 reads CSVAGGIGNTIYF.

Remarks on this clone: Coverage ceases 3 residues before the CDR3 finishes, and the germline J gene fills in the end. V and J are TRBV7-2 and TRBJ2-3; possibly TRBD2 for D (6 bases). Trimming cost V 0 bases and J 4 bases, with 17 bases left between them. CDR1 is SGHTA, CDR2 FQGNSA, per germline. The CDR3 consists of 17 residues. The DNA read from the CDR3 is TGTGCCAGCAGCTTAGCGGGGGGAGGCTATGTGGCAGATACG. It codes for CASSLAGGGYVADT. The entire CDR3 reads CASSLAGGGYVADTQYF.

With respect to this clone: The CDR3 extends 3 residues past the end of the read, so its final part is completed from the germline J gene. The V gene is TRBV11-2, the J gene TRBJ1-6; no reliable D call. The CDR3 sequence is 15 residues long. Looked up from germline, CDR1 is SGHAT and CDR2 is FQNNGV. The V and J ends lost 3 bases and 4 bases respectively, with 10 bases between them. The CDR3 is CASSFVDPYNSPLHF. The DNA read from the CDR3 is TGTGCCAGCAGCTTCGTAGATCCTTATAATTCACCC.

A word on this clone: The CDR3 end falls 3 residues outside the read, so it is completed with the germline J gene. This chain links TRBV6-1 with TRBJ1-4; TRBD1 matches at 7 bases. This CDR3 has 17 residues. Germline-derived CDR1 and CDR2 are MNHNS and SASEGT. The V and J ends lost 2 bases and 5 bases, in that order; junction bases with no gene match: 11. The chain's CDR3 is CASSELALGTENEKLFF. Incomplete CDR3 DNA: TGTGCCAGCAGTGAATTAGCCCTCGGGACAGAAAATGAAAAA.

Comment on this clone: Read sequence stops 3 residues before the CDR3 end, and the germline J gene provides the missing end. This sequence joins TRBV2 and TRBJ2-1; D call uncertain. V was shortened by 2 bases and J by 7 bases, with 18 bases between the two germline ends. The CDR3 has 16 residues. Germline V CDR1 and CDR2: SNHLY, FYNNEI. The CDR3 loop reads CASSELVLSGWNEQFF. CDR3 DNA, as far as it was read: TGTGCCAGCAGTGAATTGGTTCTCTCCGGGTGGAATGAG.

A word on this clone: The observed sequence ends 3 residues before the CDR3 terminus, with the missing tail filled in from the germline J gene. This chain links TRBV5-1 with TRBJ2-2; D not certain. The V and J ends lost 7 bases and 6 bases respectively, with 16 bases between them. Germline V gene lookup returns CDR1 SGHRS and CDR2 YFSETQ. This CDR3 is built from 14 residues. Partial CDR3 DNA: TGCGCCAGCTCCGACACGGTTCAATCCGGGGAG. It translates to CASSDTVQSGE. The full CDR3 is CASSDTVQSGELFF.

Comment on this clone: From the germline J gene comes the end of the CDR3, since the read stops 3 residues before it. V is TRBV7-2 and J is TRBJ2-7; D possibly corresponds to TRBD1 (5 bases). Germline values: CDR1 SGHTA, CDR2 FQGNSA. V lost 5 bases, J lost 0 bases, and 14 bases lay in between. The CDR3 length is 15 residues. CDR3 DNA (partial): TGTGCCAGCAGCGTTGACAGACCGAGCTCCTACGAG. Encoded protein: CASSVDRPSSYE. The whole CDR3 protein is CASSVDRPSSYEQYF.

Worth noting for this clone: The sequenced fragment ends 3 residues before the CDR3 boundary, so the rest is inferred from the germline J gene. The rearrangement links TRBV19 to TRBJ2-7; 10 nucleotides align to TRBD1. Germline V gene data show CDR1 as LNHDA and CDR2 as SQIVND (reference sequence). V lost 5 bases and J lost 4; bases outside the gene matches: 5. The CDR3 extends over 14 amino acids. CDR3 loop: CASSPWDRGYEQYF. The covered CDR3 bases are TGTGCCAGTAGTCCTTGGGACAGGGGTTACGAG.

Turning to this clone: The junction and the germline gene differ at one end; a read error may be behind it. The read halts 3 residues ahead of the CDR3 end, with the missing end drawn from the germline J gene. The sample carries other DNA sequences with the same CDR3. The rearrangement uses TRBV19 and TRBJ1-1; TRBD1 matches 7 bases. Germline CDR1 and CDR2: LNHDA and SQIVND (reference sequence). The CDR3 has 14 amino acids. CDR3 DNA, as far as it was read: TGTGCCAGTAGCCCCGGGACAGACCTCACTGAG. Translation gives CASSPGTDLTE. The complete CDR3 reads CASSPGTDLTEAFF.

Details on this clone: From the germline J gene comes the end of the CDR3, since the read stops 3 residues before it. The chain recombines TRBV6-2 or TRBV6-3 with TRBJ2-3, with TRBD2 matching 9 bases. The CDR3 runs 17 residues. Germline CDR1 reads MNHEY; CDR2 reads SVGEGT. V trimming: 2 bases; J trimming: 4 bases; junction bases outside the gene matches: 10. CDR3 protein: CASSYPGIAGESDTQYF. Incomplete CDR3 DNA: TGTGCCAGCAGTTACCCCGGGATAGCGGGAGAGTCAGATACG.

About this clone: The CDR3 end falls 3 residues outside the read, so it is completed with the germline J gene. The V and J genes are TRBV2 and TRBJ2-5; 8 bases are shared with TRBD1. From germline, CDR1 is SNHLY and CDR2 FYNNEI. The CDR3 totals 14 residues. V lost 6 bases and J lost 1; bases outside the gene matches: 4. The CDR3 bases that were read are TGTGCCAGCAGCTTGACAGGGGCCCAAGAGACC. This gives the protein CASSLTGAQET. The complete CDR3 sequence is CASSLTGAQETQYF.

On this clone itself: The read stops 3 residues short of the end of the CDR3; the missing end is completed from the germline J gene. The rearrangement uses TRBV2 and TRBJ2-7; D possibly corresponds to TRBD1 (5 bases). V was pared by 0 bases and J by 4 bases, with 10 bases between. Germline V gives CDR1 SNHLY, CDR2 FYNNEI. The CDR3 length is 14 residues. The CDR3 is CASSEAFRAYEQYF. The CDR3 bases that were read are TGTGCCAGCAGTGAAGCGTTCAGGGCATACGAG.

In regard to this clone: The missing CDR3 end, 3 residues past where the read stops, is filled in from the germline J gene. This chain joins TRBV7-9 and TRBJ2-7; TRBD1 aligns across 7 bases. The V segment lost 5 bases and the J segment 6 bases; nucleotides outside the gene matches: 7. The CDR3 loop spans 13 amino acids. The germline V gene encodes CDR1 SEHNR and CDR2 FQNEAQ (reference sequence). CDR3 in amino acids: CASSETGFLEQYF. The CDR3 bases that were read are TGTGCCAGCAGCGAGACAGGGTTCCTCGAG.

The covered CDR3 bases are TGTGCCAGCAGCCCAGCCTTAGGGAATGAAAAA. It is translated as CASSPALGNEK. The entire CDR3 protein is CASSPALGNEKLFF. The J gene is TRBJ1-4, the V gene TRBV7-9; no reliable D call. Sequencing ends 3 residues short of the CDR3 end; the germline J gene provides the rest. The germline V gene has CDR1 SEHNR and CDR2 FQNEAQ (reference sequence). The CDR3 has 14 amino acids. V lost 5 bases to trimming and J lost 5 bases, with 12 bases between them.

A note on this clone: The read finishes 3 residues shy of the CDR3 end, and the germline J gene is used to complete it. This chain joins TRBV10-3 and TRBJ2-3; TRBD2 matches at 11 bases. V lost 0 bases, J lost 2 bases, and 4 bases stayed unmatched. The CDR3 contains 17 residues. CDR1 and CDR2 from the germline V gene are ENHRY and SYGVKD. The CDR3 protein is CAISESRLAGFTDTQYF. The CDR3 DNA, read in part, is TGTGCCATCAGTGAGTCACGACTAGCGGGATTCACAGATACG.

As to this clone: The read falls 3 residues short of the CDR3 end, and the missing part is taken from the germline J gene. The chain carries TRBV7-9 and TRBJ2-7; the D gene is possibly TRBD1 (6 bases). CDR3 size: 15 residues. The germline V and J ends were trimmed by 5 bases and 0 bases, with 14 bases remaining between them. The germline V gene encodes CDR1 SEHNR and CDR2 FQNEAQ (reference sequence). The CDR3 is CASSQGRSSSYEQYF. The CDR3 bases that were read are TGTGCCAGCAGCCAGGGGCGGTCAAGCTCCTACGAG.

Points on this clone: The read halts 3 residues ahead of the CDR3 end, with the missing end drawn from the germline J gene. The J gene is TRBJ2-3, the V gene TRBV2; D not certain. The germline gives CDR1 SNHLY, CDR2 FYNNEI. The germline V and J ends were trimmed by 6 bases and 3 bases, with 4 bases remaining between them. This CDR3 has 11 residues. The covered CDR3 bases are TGTGCCAGCAGCACAACAGATACG. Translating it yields CASSTTDT. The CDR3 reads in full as CASSTTDTQYF.